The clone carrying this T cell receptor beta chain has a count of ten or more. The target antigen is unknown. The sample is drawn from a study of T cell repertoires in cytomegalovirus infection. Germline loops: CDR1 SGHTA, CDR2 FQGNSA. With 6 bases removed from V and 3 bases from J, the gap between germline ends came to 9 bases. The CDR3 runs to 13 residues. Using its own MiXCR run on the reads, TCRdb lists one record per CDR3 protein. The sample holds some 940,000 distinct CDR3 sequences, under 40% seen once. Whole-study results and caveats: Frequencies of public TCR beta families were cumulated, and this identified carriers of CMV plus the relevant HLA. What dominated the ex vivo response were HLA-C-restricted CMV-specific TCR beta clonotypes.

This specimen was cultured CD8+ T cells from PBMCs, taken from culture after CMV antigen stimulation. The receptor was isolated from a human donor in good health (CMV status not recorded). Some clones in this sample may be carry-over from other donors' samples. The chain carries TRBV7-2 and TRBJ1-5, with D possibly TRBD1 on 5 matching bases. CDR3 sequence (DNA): TGTGCCAGCAGTTGGGGCAACAATCAGCCCCAGCATTTT. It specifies CASSWGNNQPQHF.